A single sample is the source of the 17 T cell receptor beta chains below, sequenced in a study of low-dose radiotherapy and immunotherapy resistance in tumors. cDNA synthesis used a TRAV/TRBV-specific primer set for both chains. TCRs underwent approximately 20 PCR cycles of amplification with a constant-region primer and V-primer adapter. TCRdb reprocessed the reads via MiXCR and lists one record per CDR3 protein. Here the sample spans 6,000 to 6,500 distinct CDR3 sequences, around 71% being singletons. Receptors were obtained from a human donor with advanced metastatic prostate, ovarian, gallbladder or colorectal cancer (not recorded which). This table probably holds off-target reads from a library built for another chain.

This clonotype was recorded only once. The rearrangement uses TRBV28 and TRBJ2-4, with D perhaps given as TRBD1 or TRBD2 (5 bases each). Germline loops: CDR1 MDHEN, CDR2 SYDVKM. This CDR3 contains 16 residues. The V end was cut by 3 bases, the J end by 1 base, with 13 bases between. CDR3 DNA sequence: TGTGCCAGCAGTTTCTCTAGAGGGGTCGCCAAAAACATTCAGTACTTC. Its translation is CASSFSRGVAKNIQYF.

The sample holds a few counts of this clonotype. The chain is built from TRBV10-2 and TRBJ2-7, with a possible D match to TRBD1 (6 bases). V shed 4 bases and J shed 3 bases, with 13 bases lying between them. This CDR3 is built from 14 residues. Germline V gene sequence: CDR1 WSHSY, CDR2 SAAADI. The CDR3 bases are TGCGCCAGCAGTGCCGGGACACTATACTACGAGCAGTACTTC. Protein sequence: CASSAGTLYYEQYF.

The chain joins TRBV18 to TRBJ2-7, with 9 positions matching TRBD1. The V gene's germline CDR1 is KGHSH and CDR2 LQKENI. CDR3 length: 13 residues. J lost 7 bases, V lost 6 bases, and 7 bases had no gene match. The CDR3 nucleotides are TGTGCCAGCTCCCCTGGGACAGGGATGGAGCAGTACTTC. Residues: CASSPGTGMEQYF.

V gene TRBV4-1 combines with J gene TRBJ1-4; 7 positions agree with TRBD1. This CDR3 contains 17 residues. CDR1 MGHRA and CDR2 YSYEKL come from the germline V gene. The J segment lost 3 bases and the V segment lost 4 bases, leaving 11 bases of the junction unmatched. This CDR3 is CASSRRYGGQPNEKLFF. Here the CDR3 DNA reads TGCGCCAGCAGCCGAAGGTATGGGGGACAGCCTAATGAAAAACTGTTTTTT.

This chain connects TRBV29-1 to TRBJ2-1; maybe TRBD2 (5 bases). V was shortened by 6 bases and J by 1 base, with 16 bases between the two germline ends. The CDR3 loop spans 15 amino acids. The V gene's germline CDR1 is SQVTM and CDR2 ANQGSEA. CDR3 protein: CSVSPGGSSYNEQFF. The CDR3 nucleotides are TGCAGCGTCTCTCCGGGCGGGTCGTCCTACAATGAGCAGTTCTTC.

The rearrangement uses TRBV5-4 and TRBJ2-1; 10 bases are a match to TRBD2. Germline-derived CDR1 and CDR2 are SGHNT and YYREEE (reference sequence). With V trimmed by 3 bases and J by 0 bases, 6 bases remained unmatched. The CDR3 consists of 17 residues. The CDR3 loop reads CASSSTSGIISYNEQFF. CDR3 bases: TGTGCCAGCAGCTCCACTAGCGGGATTATCTCCTACAATGAGCAGTTCTTC.

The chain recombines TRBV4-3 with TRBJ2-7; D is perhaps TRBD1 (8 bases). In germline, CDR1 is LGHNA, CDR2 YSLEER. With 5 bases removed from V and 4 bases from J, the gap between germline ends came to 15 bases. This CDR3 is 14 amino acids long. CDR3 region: CASSYDRGGYEQYF. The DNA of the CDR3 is TGCGCCAGCAGCTATGACAGGGGAGGGTACGAGCAGTACTTC.

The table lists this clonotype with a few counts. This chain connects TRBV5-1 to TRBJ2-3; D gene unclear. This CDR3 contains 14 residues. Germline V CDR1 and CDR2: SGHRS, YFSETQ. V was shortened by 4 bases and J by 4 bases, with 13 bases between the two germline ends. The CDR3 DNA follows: TGCGCCAGCAGCCAGGTCGGGTCTTCAGATACGCAGTATTTT. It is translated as CASSQVGSSDTQYF.

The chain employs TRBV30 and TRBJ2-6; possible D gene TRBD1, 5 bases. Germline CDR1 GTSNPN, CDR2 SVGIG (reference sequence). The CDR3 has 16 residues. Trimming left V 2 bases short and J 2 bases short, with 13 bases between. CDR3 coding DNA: TGTGCCTGGAGTCGGTTAGGGGTACCTGGGGCCAACGTCCTGACTTTC. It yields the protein CAWSRLGVPGANVLTF.

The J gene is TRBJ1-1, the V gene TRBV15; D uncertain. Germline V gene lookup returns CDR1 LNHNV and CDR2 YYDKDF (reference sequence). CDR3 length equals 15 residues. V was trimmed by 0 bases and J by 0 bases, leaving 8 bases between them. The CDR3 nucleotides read TGTGCCACCAGCAGAGATTCGGCCCTGAACACTGAAGCTTTCTTT. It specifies CATSRDSALNTEAFF.

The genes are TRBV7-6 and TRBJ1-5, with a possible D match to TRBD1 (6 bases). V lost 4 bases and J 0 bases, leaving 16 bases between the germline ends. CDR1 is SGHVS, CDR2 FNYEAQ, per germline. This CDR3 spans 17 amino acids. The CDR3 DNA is TGTGCCAGCAGCTCACGCTCTACAGGGATTAGCAATCAGCCCCAGCATTTT. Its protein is CASSSRSTGISNQPQHF.

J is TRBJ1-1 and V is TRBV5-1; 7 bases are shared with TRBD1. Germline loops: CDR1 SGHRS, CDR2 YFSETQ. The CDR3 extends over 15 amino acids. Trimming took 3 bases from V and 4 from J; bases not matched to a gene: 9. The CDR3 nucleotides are TGCGCCAGCAGCTGGGGCCTCTCAGGGGGCACTGAAGCTTTCTTT. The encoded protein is CASSWGLSGGTEAFF.

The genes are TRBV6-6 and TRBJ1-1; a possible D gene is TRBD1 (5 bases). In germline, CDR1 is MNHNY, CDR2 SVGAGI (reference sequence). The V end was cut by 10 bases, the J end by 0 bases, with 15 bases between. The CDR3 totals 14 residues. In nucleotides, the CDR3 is TGTGCCACTCAGGGACTTGCTATGAACACTGAAGCTTTCTTT. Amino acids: CATQGLAMNTEAFF.

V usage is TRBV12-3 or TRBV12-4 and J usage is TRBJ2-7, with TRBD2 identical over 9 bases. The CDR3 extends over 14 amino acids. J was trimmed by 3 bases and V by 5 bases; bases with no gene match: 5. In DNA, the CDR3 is TGTGCCAGCAGTAGACTAGCGGTACACTACGAGCAGTACTTC. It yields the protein CASSRLAVHYEQYF.

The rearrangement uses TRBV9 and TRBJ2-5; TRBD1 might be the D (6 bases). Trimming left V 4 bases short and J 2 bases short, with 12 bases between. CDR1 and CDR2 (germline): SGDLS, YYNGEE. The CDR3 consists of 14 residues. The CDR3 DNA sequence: TGTGCCAGCAGCACCCGCGACAGGCAAGAGACCCAGTACTTC. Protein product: CASSTRDRQETQYF.

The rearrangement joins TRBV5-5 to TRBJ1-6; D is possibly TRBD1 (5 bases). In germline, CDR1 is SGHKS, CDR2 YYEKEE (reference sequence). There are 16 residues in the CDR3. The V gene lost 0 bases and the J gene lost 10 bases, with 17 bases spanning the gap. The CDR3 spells CASSLGGAGLGSPLHF. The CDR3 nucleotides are TGTGCCAGCAGCTTGGGGGGCGCCGGCCTGGGGTCACCCCTCCACTTT.

CDR3 coding DNA: TGTGCCAGCAGTGCGGATCCCCGGGATACGCAGTATTTT. Translating it yields CASSADPRDTQYF. The chain recombines TRBV6-4 with TRBJ2-3; no clear D. V lost 4 bases and J 6 bases, leaving 11 bases between the germline ends. Germline CDR1 reads MRHNA; CDR2 reads SNTAGT. The CDR3 extends over 13 amino acids.